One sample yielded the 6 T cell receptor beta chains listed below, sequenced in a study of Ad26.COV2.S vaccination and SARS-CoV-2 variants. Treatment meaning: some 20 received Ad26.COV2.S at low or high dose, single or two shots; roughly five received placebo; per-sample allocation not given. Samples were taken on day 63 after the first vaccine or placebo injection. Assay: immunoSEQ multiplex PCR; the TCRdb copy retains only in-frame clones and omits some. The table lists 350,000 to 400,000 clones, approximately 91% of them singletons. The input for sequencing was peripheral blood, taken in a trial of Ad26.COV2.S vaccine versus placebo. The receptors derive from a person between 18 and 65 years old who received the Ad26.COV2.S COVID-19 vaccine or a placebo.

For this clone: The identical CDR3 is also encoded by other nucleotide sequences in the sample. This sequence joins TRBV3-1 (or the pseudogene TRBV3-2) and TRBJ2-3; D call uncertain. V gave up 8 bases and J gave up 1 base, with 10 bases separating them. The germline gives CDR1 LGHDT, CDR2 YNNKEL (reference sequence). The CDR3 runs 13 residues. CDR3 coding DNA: TGTGCCAGCTCCCGGCGTGGCACAGATACGCAGTATTTT. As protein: CASSRRGTDTQYF.

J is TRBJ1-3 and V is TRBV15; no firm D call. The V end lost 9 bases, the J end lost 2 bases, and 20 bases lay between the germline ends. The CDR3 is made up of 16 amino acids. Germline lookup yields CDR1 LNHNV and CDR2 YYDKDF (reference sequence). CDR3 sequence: CATATGSKVAGNTIYF. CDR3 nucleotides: TGTGCCACTGCTACCGGGAGCAAAGTCGCTGGAAACACCATATATTTT.

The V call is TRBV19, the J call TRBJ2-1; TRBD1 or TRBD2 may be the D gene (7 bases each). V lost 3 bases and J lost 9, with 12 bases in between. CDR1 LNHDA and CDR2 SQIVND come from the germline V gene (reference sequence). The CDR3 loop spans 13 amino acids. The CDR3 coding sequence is TGTGCCAGTAGTATGGCCAGGGGGGGTGAGCAGTTCTTC. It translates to CASSMARGGEQFF.

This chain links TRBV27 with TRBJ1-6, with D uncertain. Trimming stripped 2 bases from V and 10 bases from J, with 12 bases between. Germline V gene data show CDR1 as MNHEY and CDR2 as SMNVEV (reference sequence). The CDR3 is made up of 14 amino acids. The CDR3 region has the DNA TGTGCCAGCAGTTTAGGGGAAAAGGACTCACCCCTCCACTTT. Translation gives CASSLGEKDSPLHF.

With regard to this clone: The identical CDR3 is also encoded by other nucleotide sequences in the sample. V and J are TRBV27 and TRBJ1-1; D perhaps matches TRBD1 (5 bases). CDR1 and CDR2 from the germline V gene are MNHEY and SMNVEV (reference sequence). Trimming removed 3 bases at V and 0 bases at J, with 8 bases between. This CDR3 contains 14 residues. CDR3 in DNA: TGTGCCAGCAGTTTGGGGGTAATGAACACTGAAGCTTTCTTT. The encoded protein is CASSLGVMNTEAFF.

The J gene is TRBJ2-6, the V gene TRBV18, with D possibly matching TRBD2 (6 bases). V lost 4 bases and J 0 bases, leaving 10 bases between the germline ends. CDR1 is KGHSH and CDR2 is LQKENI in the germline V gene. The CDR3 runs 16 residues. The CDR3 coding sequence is TGTGCCAGCTCACGCGGGATTAGCTCTGGGGCCAACGTCCTGACTTTC. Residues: CASSRGISSGANVLTF.